This T cell receptor (beta chain) was found in a study of human T cells and chemical hapten exposure (dated by TCRdb to the early 2020s). The study in broad terms: For sensitization, 2% DPC in acetone was applied to a 2 cm by 2 cm area of upper inner arm skin. Throughout the study period of 20 to 30 weeks, patients also received therapeutic DPC doses to the scalp every week. Patch testing was done on the upper back using Finn chambers containing 0.01% DPC, and results were scored after 6 days according to International Contact Dermatitis Research Group standards. Most of the patients in the cohort were female, and the cohort covered alopecia areata with under or over 50% scalp involvement, alopecia totalis and alopecia universalis. Libraries were combined into a pool for sequencing, and differences in TCR yield between samples came mainly from small differences in library volumes within the pool. In alopecia patients, the study followed how the peripheral blood TCR repertoire changed in vivo over primary and secondary sensitization to diphenylcyclopropenone (DPC), a hapten. Blood was sampled from patients pre-sensitization (week 0) and at 2, 6 and about 24 weeks after DPC sensitization. For TCR sequencing, blood came from 25 to 35 alopecia patients at anywhere from one to four time points (pre-sensitization, 2, 6 and 24 weeks).

General study outcomes and caveats: Expanded TCRs formed significantly more large CDR3 similarity clusters than pre-sensitization or healthy control sets, consistent with antigen-driven responses. Because every patient had alopecia, a presumed autoimmune disease, the patients' immune response might differ from that of healthy individuals. Patch test score correlated positively with the number of PT1 expanded TCRs, reaching significance at thresholds 8, 16 and 32 but not at 4. After repeated subsampling, changes were observed in the strength of the expansion versus patch-test correlation and in the threshold at which the correlation became significant. DPC sensitization did not change how many TCRs were above 1 in 1000 frequency, and no evidence was found of alterations in global repertoire structure.

The library was made by RACE. Sequencing took place on a NextSeq 500. During library preparation, unique molecular identifiers were attached to individual cDNA molecules so that TCRs could be counted in a quantitative, reproducible way. Both TCR alpha and TCR beta chains were sequenced from each blood RNA sample. Per the source publication's procedure: Samples had a median of 95,638 TCRs, with a range from 23,224 to 690,600. The Decombinator software suite was used to annotate the V, J and CDR3 of the TCR reads. For the PS versus PT1 abundance plots, all samples were subsampled to the same number of TCRs (28,000). Expanded TCRs were defined as absent before sensitization and observed at least eight times at the 2-week time point. TCRdb handled the public reads itself, with Q25 trimming in fastp and clone calling in MiXCR, and kept productive beta chains. Rows are unified per CDR3 protein, each entry keeping the most common DNA and genes. TCRdb's processing, not the authors' own work, is the source of the V and J calls. The table for this sample lists some 110,000 distinct CDR3 sequences; around 10% of them were counted only once. Jointly, the top ten make up 1.2% to 1.5% of the sample.

The germline V gene supplies CDR1 SQVTM and CDR2 ANQGSEA. From cysteine to phenylalanine, the CDR3 is 13 amino acids long. Only the CDR3 DNA is retained, 39 bases long and in frame from the first base. Trimming takes 3 bases off V and 7 bases off J; junction bases not matched to a gene: 5. The time point label, read with the paper, signifies: patch test 1, 2 weeks after DPC sensitization. The sample's treatment or condition, from its label and the paper: therapeutic diphenylcyclopropenone sensitization with weekly scalp DPC. At every patch-test visit, the blood draw took place before the patch test was put on. To be eligible, patients had to be aged 18 to 70, diagnosed with alopecia and judged suitable for DPC therapy, while pregnant patients were excluded. Total RNA was extracted from unfractionated whole blood that had been collected in Tempus Blood RNA tubes. This clonotype was recorded many times. The antigen it binds to is not known. No base quality information exists; no much larger clone differs at one position.

This sample comprised whole blood, obtained in connection with sensitization to the hapten diphenylcyclopropenone (DPC). The V and J segments used are TRBV29-1 and TRBJ1-2; 10 middle bases align to TRBD1. This TCR derives from a woman aged 50 to 65 with alopecia areata. Some clones in this sample may be carry-over from other donors' samples. The CDR3 protein sequence reads: CSVEETGGFGYTF. The DNA sequence follows: TGCAGCGTTGAGGAGACAGGGGGCTTTGGCTACACCTTC.